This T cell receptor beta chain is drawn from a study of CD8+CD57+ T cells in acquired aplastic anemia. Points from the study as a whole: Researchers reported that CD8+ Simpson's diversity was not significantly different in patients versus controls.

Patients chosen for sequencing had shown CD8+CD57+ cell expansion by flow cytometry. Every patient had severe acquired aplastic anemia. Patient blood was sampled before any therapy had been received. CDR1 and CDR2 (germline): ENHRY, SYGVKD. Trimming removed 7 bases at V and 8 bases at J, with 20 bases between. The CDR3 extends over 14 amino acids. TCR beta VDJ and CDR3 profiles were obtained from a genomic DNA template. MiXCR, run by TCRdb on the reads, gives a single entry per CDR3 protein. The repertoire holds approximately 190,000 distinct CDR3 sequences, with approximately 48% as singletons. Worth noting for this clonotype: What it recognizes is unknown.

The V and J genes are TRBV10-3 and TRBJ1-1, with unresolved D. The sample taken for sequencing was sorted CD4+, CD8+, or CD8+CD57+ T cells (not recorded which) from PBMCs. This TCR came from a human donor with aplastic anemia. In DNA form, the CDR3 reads TGTGCCATCACTTCTGATGGAGGGAGAAGAGAAGCTTTCTTT. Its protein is CAITSDGGRREAFF.